The entry below describes one TCR beta chain. Genomic DNA served as template for TCR beta VDJ and CDR3 profiling. TCRdb reprocessed the reads with MiXCR, giving one entry per CDR3 protein. The sample carries under 350,000 distinct CDR3 sequences, 45% to 65% recorded once. Deletions cut 4 bases from V and 4 bases from J, with 12 bases between. The length of the CDR3 is 14 residues. Germline CDR1 and CDR2: SGHRS and YFSETQ. The source of the sample is a study of CD8+CD57+ T cells in acquired aplastic anemia. Patients chosen for sequencing had shown CD8+CD57+ cell expansion by flow cytometry. The enrolled patients all had severe acquired aplastic anemia.

Sequenced: sorted CD4+, CD8+, or CD8+CD57+ T cells (not recorded which) from PBMCs. The V gene is TRBV5-1, the J gene TRBJ1-3; D ambiguous. This TCR was sampled from a human donor with aplastic anemia. The CDR3 region is CASSQDRTGNTIYF. The CDR3 DNA follows: TGCGCCAGCAGCCAAGATCGAACCGGAAACACCATATATTTT.